This TCR beta chain was sequenced in a study of T cell responses to AZD1222 COVID-19 vaccine. The protocol was immunoSEQ multiplex PCR, while the TCRdb copy is restricted to in-frame clones and leaves out a portion. The sample carries roughly 120,000 clones, about 90% recorded once. V shed 1 base and J shed 8 bases, with 32 bases lying between them. The CDR3 is 20 residues long. CDR1 is SGHVT, CDR2 SQSDAQ, per germline. This receptor was identified in an adult in good health. The V gene is TRBV7-4, the J gene TRBJ1-2; D call uncertain. The sample in question was peripheral blood, obtained on day 0 of AZD1222 vaccination. The CDR3 sequence: CASSLEGWGLWVPAPGGYTF. CDR3 sequence (DNA): TGTGCCAGCAGCTTAGAAGGGTGGGGATTATGGGTCCCAGCACCGGGAGGCTACACCTTC.